This TCR beta chain derives from a study of Graves' ophthalmopathy and Graves' hyperthyroidism. With regard to this clonotype: Its target is unknown.

The CDR3 extends over 15 amino acids. Germline V gene sequence: CDR1 SEHNR, CDR2 FQNEAQ (reference sequence). Trimming left V 4 bases short and J 5 bases short, with 14 bases between. RNA transcripts yielded amplified TCR beta CDR3 regions. The workflow started with a first-round RT-PCR run with HTBI primers and then moved on to a second-round multiplex PCR. TCRdb fed the multiplex PCR reads into MiXCR, producing one record per CDR3 protein. The sample records about 740,000 distinct CDR3 sequences, approximately 40% being singletons. Study-wide results and caveats: Distinction of ophthalmopathy from stable hyperthyroidism by a 13-signature model reached approximately 89% sensitivity and 75% to 84% specificity.

This TCR was recovered from an adult man with Graves' ophthalmopathy. Sequencing input: peripheral blood. The chain is built from TRBV7-9 and TRBJ1-4; a possible D gene is TRBD1 (5 bases). The CDR3 nucleotides are TGTGCCAGCAGCTCCGGGACGGTCTACAATGAAAAACTGTTTTTT. It encodes CASSSGTVYNEKLFF.